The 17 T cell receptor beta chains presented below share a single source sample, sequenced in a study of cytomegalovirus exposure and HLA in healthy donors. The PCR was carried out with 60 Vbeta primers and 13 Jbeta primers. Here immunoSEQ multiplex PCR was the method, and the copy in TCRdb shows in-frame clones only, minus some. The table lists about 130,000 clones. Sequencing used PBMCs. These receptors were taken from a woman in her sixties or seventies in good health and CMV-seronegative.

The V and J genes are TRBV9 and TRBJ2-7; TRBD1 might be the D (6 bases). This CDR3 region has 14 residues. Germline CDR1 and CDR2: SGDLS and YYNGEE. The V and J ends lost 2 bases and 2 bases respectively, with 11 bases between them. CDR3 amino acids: CASSVRQETYEQYF. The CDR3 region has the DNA TGTGCCAGCAGCGTGCGACAGGAGACCTACGAGCAGTACTTC.

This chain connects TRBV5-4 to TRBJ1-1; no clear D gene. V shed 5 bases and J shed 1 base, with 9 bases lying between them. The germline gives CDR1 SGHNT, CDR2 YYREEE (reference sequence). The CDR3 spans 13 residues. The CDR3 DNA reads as TGTGCCAGCAGAACCGAGCCGAACACTGAAGCTTTCTTT. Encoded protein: CASRTEPNTEAFF.

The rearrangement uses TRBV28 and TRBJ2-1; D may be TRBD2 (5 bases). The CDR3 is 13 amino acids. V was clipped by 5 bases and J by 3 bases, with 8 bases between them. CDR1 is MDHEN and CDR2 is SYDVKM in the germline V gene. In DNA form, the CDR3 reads TGTGCCAGCAGTCACGGGATCTACAATGAGCAGTTCTTC. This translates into CASSHGIYNEQFF.

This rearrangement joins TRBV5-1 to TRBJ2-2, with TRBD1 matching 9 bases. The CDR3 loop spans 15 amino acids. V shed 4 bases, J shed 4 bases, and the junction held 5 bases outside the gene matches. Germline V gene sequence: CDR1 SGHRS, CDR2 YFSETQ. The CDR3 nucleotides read TGCGCCAGCAGCCTAGGGACAGGGCCCACCGGGGAGCTGTTTTTT. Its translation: CASSLGTGPTGELFF.

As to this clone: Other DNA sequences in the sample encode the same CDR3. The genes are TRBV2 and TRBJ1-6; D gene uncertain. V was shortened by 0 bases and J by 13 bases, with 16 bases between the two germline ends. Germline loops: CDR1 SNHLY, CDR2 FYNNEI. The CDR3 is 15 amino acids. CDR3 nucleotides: TGTGCCAGCAGTGAAGCGAGATCCCTCGCTTCCCCCCTCCACTTT. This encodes CASSEARSLASPLHF.

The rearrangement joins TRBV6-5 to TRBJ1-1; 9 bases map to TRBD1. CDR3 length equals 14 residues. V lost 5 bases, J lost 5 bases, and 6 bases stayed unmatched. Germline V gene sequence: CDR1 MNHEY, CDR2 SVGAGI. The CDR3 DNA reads TGTGCCAGCAGTCCGGGACAGGGATGGACTGAAGCTTTCTTT. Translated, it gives CASSPGQGWTEAFF.

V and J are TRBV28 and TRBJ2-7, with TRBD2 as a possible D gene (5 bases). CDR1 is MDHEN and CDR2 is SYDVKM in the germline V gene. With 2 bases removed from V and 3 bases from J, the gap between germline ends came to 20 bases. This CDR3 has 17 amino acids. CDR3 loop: CASSLPGLLSLNYEQYF. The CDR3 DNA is TGTGCCAGCAGTTTACCGGGATTGTTATCGCTAAACTACGAGCAGTACTTC. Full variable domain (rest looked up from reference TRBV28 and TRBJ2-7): DVKVTQSSRYLVKRTGEKVFLECVQDMDHENMFWYRQDPGLGLRLIYFSYDVKMKEKGDIPEGYSVSREKKERFSLILESASTNQTSMYLCASSLPGLLSLNYEQYFGPGTRLTVT.

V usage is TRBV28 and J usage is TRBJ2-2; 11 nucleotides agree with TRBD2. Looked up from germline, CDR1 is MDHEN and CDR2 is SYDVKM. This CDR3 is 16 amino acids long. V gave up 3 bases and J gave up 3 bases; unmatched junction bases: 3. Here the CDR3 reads CASSLVAGGDTGELFF. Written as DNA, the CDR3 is TGTGCCAGCAGTTTGGTAGCGGGAGGGGACACCGGGGAGCTGTTTTTT.

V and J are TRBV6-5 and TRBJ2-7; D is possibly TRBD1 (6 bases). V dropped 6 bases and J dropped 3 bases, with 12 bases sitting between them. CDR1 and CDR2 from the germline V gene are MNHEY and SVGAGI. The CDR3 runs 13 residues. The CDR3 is CASSEDSYYEQYF. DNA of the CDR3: TGTGCCAGCAGCGAGGACAGTTACTACGAGCAGTACTTC.

In nucleotides, the CDR3 is TGTGCCATCACTATTGGACAGGGGATAACTGAAGCTTTCTTT. Protein sequence: CAITIGQGITEAFF. The J gene is TRBJ1-1, the V gene TRBV10-3; 9 nucleotides match TRBD1. The V gene end was trimmed by 7 bases and the J gene end by 5 bases; junction bases not matched to a gene: 8. The germline gives CDR1 ENHRY, CDR2 SYGVKD. The CDR3 length is 14 residues.

CDR3 loop: CATSSPLEATIYF. CDR3 sequence (DNA): TGTGCCACCAGCTCACCCTTGGAGGCAACCATATATTTT. The rearrangement joins TRBV15 to TRBJ1-3, with D unclear. This CDR3 contains 13 residues. The germline V gene has CDR1 LNHNV and CDR2 YYDKDF (reference sequence). V lost 5 bases and J lost 10, with 15 bases in between.

The CDR3 bases are TGTGCCAGCAGTAGCAATCCCCATTCACCCCTCCACTTT. This translates into CASSSNPHSPLHF. The chain recombines TRBV28 with TRBJ1-6; D is unclear. Per the germline V gene, CDR1 is MDHEN and CDR2 is SYDVKM. The CDR3 covers 13 residues. The V gene lost 5 bases and the J gene lost 8 bases, with 10 bases spanning the gap.

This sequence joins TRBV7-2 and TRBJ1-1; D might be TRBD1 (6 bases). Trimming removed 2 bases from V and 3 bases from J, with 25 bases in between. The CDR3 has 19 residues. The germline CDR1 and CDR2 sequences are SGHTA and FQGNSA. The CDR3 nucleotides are TGTGCCAGCAGCTTACCAATCAACCCCAAACAGGGCGTGTACACTGAAGCTTTCTTT. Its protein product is CASSLPINPKQGVYTEAFF.

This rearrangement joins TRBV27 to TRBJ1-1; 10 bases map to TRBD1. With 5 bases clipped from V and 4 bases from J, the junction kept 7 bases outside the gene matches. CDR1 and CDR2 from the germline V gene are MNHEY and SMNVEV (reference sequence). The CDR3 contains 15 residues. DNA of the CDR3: TGTGCCAGCAGTAAGACGACAGGGGGCGTCACTGAAGCTTTCTTT. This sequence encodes CASSKTTGGVTEAFF.

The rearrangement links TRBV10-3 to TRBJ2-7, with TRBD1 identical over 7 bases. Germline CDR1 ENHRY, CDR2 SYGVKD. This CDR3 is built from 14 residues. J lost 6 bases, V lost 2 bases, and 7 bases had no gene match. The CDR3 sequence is CAISETGQGVEQYF. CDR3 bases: TGTGCCATCAGTGAGACGGGCCAGGGGGTCGAGCAGTACTTC.

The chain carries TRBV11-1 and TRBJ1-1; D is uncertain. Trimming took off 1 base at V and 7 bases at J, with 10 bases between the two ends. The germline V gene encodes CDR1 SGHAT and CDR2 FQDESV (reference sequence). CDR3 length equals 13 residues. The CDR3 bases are TGTGCCAGCAGCTTAGACCTCCGAGTTGAAGCTTTCTTT. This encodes CASSLDLRVEAFF.

The CDR3 region has the DNA TGTGCCAGCAGCTTGCAGGGGGAGACCCAGTACTTC. It codes for CASSLQGETQYF. V usage is TRBV7-9 and J usage is TRBJ2-5; a weak D match, TRBD1 (6 bases). V lost 3 bases and J lost 5, with 7 bases in between. Germline assignment: CDR1 SEHNR and CDR2 FQNEAQ (reference sequence). The CDR3 contains 12 residues.